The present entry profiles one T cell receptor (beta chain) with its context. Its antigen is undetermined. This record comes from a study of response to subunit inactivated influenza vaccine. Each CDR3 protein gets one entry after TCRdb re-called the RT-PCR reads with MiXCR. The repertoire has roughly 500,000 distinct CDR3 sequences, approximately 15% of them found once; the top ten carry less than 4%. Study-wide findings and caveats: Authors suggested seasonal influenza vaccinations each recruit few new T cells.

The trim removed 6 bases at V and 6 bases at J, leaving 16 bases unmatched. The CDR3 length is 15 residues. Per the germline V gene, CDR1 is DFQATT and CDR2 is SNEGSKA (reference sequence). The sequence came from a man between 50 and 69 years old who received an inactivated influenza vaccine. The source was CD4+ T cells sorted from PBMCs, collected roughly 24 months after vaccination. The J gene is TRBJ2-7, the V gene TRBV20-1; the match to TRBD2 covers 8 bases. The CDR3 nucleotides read TGCAGTGCCGCGCCCCCCGGGACTAGAACACGCGAGCAGTACTTC. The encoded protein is CSAAPPGTRTREQYF.